The clone carrying this T cell receptor beta chain was recorded at least ten times. Its antigen remains unknown. The CDR3 contains 15 residues. The trim removed 5 bases at V and 1 base at J, leaving 3 bases unmatched. The germline CDR1 and CDR2 sequences are MGHDK and SYGVNS. The sample is drawn from a study of blood T cells in healthy people across ages. Then a second PCR, running about 6 to 11 cycles, was carried out with a sample-barcoded 5' primer and a J-beta primer mix. The template-switch adaptor was a 5' adaptor with 12 random nucleotides. It tagged each cDNA molecule. Each CDR3 protein is one row after TCRdb ran MiXCR on the 5' RACE reads. The table shows 550,000 to 750,000 distinct CDR3 sequences, with roughly 20% occurring only once. Broader study findings: Unsorted PBMC input precluded a conclusive naive versus antigen-experienced comparison.

Per sample, a minimum of 6 million PBMCs were isolated. The rearrangement uses TRBV25-1 and TRBJ1-4, with 8 nucleotides matching TRBD1. The material sequenced was blood. This TCR came from a man between 70 and 80 years old in good health. CDR3 residues: CASSPGTGTNEKLFF. CDR3 nucleotide sequence: TGTGCCAGCAGTCCCGGGACAGGAACTAATGAAAAACTGTTTTTT. The full variable domain, rest sourced from reference TRBV25-1 and TRBJ1-4, is EADIYQTPRYLVIGTGKKITLECSQTMGHDKMYWYQQDPGMELHLIHYSYGVNSTEKGDLSSESTVSRIRTEHFPLTLESARPSHTSQYLCASSPGTGTNEKLFFGSGTQLSVL.